The 20 T cell receptor beta chains in this list originate from one sample, sequenced in a study of blood T cell repertoires in COVID-19. Repertoires were generated with immunoSEQ multiplex PCR, while TCRdb's copy carries only in-frame clones and drops some. This table holds 150,000 to 200,000 clones, around 80% found once. Sequenced material: PBMCs or T cells enriched from blood (not recorded which). The source of these receptors is a middle-aged man who had recovered from COVID-19.

This rearrangement joins TRBV30 to TRBJ2-5; 11 nucleotides match TRBD2. The ends lost 5 bases at V and 5 bases at J; junction bases unmatched: 4. Germline CDR1 GTSNPN, CDR2 SVGIG (reference sequence). This CDR3 contains 13 residues. Here the CDR3 DNA reads TGTGCCTGGGTAGCGGGGGGGTTGGAGACCCAGTACTTC. Translated: CAWVAGGLETQYF. Full variable domain (missing parts from reference TRBV30 and TRBJ2-5): SQTIHQWPATLVQPVGSPLSLECTVEGTSNPNLYWYRQAAGRGLQLLFYSVGIGQISSEVPQNLSASRPQDRQFILSSKKLLLSDSGFYLCAWVAGGLETQYFGPGTRLLVL.

This chain joins TRBV2 and TRBJ2-3; 9 bases are shared with TRBD2. CDR1 and CDR2 from the germline V gene are SNHLY and FYNNEI. V lost 9 bases to trimming and J lost 0 bases; unmatched junction nucleotides: 4. This CDR3 has 14 residues. The CDR3, as DNA: TGTGCCAGTGCGGGGGGGACCAGCACAGATACGCAGTATTTT. Amino acid sequence: CASAGGTSTDTQYF.

The chain is built from TRBV6-5 and TRBJ2-7; D uncertain. Germline loops: CDR1 MNHEY, CDR2 SVGAGI. The CDR3 length is 14 residues. Trimming stripped 5 bases from V and 1 base from J, with 12 bases between. DNA of the CDR3: TGTGCCAGCAGTCGCGCAGGCCTTTCCTACGAGCAGTACTTC. It specifies CASSRAGLSYEQYF.

This chain uses TRBV6-5 with TRBJ1-1; D is ambiguous. Germline V gives CDR1 MNHEY, CDR2 SVGAGI. The CDR3 has 15 amino acids. Trimming removed 0 bases from V and 8 bases from J, with 16 bases in between. The CDR3 reads CASSYSISGWIEAFF. CDR3 nucleotide sequence: TGTGCCAGCAGTTACTCGATATCGGGTTGGATCGAAGCTTTCTTT.

The chain has TRBV18 and TRBJ1-3, with D hard to call. This CDR3 region has 17 residues. The germline V gene encodes CDR1 KGHSH and CDR2 LQKENI. V was shortened by 6 bases and J by 0 bases, with 18 bases between the two germline ends. CDR3 DNA sequence: TGTGCCAGCTCCCCGAGGCAGCTGAGGGCCTCTGGAAACACCATATATTTT. It yields the protein CASSPRQLRASGNTIYF.

This chain uses TRBV6-6 with TRBJ1-3; 8 nucleotides line up with TRBD1. The CDR3 loop spans 16 amino acids. The germline gives CDR1 MNHNY, CDR2 SVGAGI (reference sequence). The V segment lost 7 bases and the J segment 1 base; nucleotides outside the gene matches: 9. As DNA, the CDR3 is TGTGCCAGCAATCAACAGGGGGTAGCTTCTGGAAACACCATATATTTT. As protein: CASNQQGVASGNTIYF.

This clone was seen at least ten times. The chain is built from TRBV19 and TRBJ1-5, with D hard to call. V was shortened by 5 bases and J by 1 base, with 12 bases between the two germline ends. Germline CDR1 is LNHDA and CDR2 is SQIVND (reference sequence). The CDR3 is made up of 15 amino acids. CDR3 region: CASSRTTTSNQPQHF. DNA of the CDR3: TGTGCCAGTAGTCGAACGACTACCAGCAATCAGCCCCAGCATTTT.

The chain uses TRBV19 and TRBJ2-1, with a tentative D call TRBD2 (6 bases). Trimming took off 1 base at V and 2 bases at J, with 12 bases between the two ends. Germline V lookup: CDR1 LNHDA, CDR2 SQIVND (reference sequence). This CDR3 is 16 amino acids long. In nucleotides, the CDR3 is TGTGCCAGTAGTATAGCTGGCGGGAATGCCTACAATGAGCAGTTCTTC. The encoded protein is CASSIAGGNAYNEQFF.

This clone appeared a few times. The chain carries TRBV6-5 and TRBJ1-3; tentatively, D is TRBD1 (6 bases). CDR1 and CDR2 from the germline V gene are MNHEY and SVGAGI. The CDR3 has 15 amino acids. Trimming removed 2 bases at V and 0 bases at J, with 8 bases between. CDR3 amino acids: CASSYRGFSGNTIYF. For the CDR3, the DNA is TGTGCCAGCAGTTACAGGGGGTTCTCTGGAAACACCATATATTTT.

This clone appeared once. The chain combines TRBV12-2 with TRBJ2-7; TRBD2 was called by the table and not checked on the DNA. TRBV12-2 is flagged as a pseudogene. CDR3 length equals 17 residues. CDR3 region: CASRPPPTDEAPTGEYV. The CDR3 DNA reads TGTGCAAGTCGCCCCCCCCCTACGGATGAAGCTCCTACGGGGGAGTACGTC.

The chain employs TRBV30 and TRBJ2-3, with D tentatively TRBD1 (8 bases). This CDR3 has 16 amino acids. Germline V gene lookup returns CDR1 GTSNPN and CDR2 SVGIG (reference sequence). V was clipped by 3 bases and J by 4 bases, with 20 bases between them. This chain's CDR3 is CAWRSKRTGRADTQYF. CDR3 nucleotides: TGTGCCTGGAGGTCGAAAAGGACAGGGAGGGCAGATACGCAGTATTTT.

The rearrangement joins TRBV30 to TRBJ1-1; TRBD1 agrees at 7 bases. V was clipped by 5 bases and J by 0 bases; unmatched bases: 3. The CDR3 sequence is 13 residues long. Looked up from germline, CDR1 is GTSNPN and CDR2 is SVGIG (reference sequence). CDR3: CAWGTEMNTEAFF. The CDR3 DNA is TGTGCCTGGGGGACAGAAATGAACACTGAAGCTTTCTTT.

The V gene is TRBV13, the J gene TRBJ2-3, with TRBD1 as a possible D gene (6 bases). The V gene's germline CDR1 is PRHDT and CDR2 FYEKMQ (reference sequence). The CDR3 runs 15 residues. V lost 3 bases and J lost 8, with 18 bases in between. The CDR3 DNA is TGTGCCAGCAGCTTGAGAGGGGGACGGAAAGGTACGCAGTATTTT. It is translated as CASSLRGGRKGTQYF. The full variable domain, rest sourced from reference TRBV13 and TRBJ2-3, is AAGVIQSPRHLIKEKRETATLKCYPIPRHDTVYWYQQGPGQDPQFLISFYEKMQSDKGSIPDRFSAQQFSDYHSELNMSSLELGDSALYFCASSLRGGRKGTQYFGPGTRLTVL.

The chain employs TRBV11-2 and TRBJ2-5, with a weak D call TRBD2 (7 bases). The CDR3 is 18 residues long. With 1 base removed from V and 1 base from J, the gap between germline ends came to 19 bases. Germline V gene data show CDR1 as SGHAT and CDR2 as FQNNGV. DNA of the CDR3: TGTGCCAGCAGCTTAGGCGGGGGCCTGGGGCAGATCCAAGAGACCCAGTACTTC. Encoded protein: CASSLGGGLGQIQETQYF.

The V call is TRBV3-1 (or the pseudogene TRBV3-2), the J call TRBJ1-2, with 7 bases matching TRBD1. V lost 5 bases and J lost 6; bases outside the gene matches: 6. The germline V gene encodes CDR1 LGHDT and CDR2 YNNKEL (reference sequence). This CDR3 is built from 13 residues. Here the CDR3 DNA reads TGTGCCAGCAGCGGACAGGCAGGCGATGGCTACACCTTC. It yields the protein CASSGQAGDGYTF.

The chain has TRBV19 and TRBJ2-3, with 9 bases lining up with TRBD2. CDR1 is LNHDA and CDR2 is SQIVND in the germline V gene (reference sequence). V dropped 6 bases and J dropped 2; count of bases not matched to a gene: 3. CDR3 length equals 14 residues. The CDR3 reads CASRAGGLTDTQYF. The CDR3 nucleotides are TGTGCCAGTAGGGCGGGGGGGCTCACAGATACGCAGTATTTT.

A single count supports this clone. This sequence joins TRBV2 and TRBJ1-1; D ambiguous. Germline V gene lookup returns CDR1 SNHLY and CDR2 FYNNEI. The V gene lost 5 bases and the J gene lost 0 bases, with 7 bases spanning the gap. CDR3 length: 13 amino acids. CDR3: CASSTALNTEAFF. DNA for the CDR3: TGTGCCAGCAGTACAGCCCTGAACACTGAAGCTTTCTTT.

The V and J genes are TRBV18 and TRBJ2-1, with D perhaps TRBD1 (6 bases). V shed 2 bases and J shed 5 bases, with 13 bases lying between them. This CDR3 has 15 amino acids. CDR1 is KGHSH, CDR2 LQKENI, per germline. The chain's CDR3 is CASSPSRGINNEQFF. The DNA for the CDR3 is TGTGCCAGCTCACCATCTAGGGGGATCAACAATGAGCAGTTCTTC.

This rearrangement joins TRBV27 to TRBJ2-2; 8 positions agree with TRBD1. The CDR3 is made up of 16 amino acids. Germline CDR1 MNHEY, CDR2 SMNVEV (reference sequence). With V trimmed by 3 bases and J by 5 bases, 8 bases remained unmatched. CDR3 in DNA: TGTGCCAGCAGTTTCATTCAGGGGGCGCGTACCGGGGAGCTGTTTTTT. It codes for CASSFIQGARTGELFF.

The chain uses TRBV7-8 and TRBJ2-7; D may be TRBD1 (5 bases). This CDR3 has 14 amino acids. Trimming cost V 5 bases and J 6 bases, with 17 bases left between them. Germline V lookup: CDR1 SGHVS, CDR2 FQNEAQ. CDR3 sequence (DNA): TGTGCCAGCAGCCTTGGGAATGGGGCCGGCGAGCAGTACGTC. Its translation: CASSLGNGAGEQYV.